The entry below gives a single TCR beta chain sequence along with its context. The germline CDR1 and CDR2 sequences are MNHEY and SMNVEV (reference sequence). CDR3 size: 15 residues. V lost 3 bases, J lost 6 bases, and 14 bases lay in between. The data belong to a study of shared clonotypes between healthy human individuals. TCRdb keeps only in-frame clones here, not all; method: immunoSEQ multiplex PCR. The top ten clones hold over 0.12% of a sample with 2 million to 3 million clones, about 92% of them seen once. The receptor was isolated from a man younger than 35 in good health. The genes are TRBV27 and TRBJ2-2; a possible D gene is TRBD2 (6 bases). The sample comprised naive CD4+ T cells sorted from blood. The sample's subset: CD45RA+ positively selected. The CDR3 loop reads CASSFSRRGPGELFF. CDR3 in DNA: TGTGCCAGCAGTTTCTCGAGGAGGGGCCCCGGGGAGCTGTTTTTT.